This T cell receptor beta chain came from a study of post-analysis software for immune sequencing data. Across the whole study: The study covered relapsing-remitting, secondary progressive and progressive-relapsing courses of multiple sclerosis.

This clonotype was seen a few times. The antigen is unknown. Sequencing libraries made from TCR beta cDNA carried unique molecular identifiers. Via MiXCR, TCRdb re-called the PCR reads, giving one row per CDR3 protein. This table has about 800,000 distinct CDR3 sequences, roughly 30% appearing once. The length of the CDR3 is 12 residues. In germline, CDR1 is KGHSH, CDR2 LQKENI. The V end was cut by 5 bases, the J end by 12 bases, with 14 bases between. Study-level findings and limits: Compared against controls, patients with multiple sclerosis displayed significantly lower normalized Chao1 diversity. F-measure co-clustering was strong for batch-matched samples. TRBV5-6, TRBV5-1 and TRBV20-1 were among roughly 5 TRBV segments more frequent in patients than controls.

Specimen: blood. The TCR originated in a girl aged 10-17 years with multiple sclerosis. The chain has TRBV18 and TRBJ2-1; D is unresolved. DNA for the CDR3: TGTGCCAGCTCAGGGCGACAAACGGGGCAGTTCTTC. Its translation: CASSGRQTGQFF.